This TCR beta chain was identified during a study of technical replicates of blood from a few donors. The ends were cut back, 5 bases at V and 4 bases at J, with 11 bases in the middle. The CDR3 loop spans 13 amino acids. Germline assignment: CDR1 SEHNR and CDR2 FQNEAQ (reference sequence). TCRdb keeps only in-frame clones here, not all; method: immunoSEQ multiplex PCR. The table lists around 80,000 clones, 98% of them singletons, with around 0.15% in the top ten. Material: T cells isolated from PBMCs. This sequence was found in a human donor in good health. The V and J genes are TRBV7-9 and TRBJ1-1, with D unresolved. The CDR3 is CASSRPGPTEAFF. The DNA of the CDR3 is TGTGCCAGCAGCCGCCCAGGTCCCACTGAAGCTTTCTTT.